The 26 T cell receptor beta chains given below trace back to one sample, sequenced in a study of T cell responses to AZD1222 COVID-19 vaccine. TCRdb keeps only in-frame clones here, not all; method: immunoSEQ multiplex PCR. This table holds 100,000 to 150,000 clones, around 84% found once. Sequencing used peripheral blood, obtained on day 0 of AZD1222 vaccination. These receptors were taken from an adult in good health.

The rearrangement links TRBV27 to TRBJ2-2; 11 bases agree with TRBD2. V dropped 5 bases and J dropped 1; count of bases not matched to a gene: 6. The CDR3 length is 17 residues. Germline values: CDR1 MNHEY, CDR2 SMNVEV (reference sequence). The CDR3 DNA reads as TGTGCCAGCAGTCACCCCACTAGCGGGAGGAACACCGGGGAGCTGTTTTTT. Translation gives CASSHPTSGRNTGELFF.

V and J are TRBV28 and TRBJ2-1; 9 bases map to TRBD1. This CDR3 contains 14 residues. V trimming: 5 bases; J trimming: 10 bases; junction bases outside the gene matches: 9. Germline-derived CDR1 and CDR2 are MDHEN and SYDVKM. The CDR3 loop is CASSITGGRVEQFF. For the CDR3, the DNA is TGTGCCAGCAGTATAACAGGGGGCAGGGTGGAGCAGTTCTTC.

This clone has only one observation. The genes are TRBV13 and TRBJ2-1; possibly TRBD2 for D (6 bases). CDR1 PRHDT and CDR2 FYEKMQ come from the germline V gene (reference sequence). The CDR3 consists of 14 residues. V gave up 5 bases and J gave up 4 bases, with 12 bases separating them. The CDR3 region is CASSLAGRYNEQFF. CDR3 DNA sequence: TGTGCCAGCAGCCTGGCAGGGAGGTACAATGAGCAGTTCTTC.

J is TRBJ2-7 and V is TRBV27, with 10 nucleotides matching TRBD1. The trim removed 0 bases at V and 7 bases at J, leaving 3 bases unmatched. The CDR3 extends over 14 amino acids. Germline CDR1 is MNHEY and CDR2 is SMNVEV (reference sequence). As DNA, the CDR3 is TGTGCCAGCAGTTTATCGACAGGGGGCGCAGAGCAGTACTTC. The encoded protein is CASSLSTGGAEQYF.

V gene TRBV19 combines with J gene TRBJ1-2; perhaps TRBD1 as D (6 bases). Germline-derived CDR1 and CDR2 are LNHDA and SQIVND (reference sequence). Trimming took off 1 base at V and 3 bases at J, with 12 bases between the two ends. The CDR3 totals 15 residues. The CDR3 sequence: CASSIVGGPDYGYTF. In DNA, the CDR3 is TGTGCCAGTAGTATAGTGGGGGGGCCGGACTATGGCTACACCTTC.

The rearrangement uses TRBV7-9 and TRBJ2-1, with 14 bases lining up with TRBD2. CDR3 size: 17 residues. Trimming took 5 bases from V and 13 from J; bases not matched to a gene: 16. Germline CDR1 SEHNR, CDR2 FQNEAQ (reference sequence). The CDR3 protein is CASSPRGRGTSGGQQFF. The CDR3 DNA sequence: TGTGCCAGCAGCCCAAGGGGGCGAGGGACTAGCGGGGGCCAACAGTTCTTC.

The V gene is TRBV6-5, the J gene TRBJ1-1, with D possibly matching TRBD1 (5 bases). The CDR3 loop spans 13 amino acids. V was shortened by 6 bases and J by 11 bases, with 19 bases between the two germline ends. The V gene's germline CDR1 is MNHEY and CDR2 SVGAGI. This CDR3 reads CASRGQGRTWAFF. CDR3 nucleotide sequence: TGTGCCAGCAGAGGGCAGGGAAGAACGTGGGCTTTCTTT.

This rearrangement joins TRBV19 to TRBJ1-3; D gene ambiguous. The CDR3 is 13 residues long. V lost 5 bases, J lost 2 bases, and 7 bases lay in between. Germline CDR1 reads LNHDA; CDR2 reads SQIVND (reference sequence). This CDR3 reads CASSLATGNTIYF. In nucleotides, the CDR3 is TGTGCCAGTAGTTTGGCAACTGGAAACACCATATATTTT.

This CDR3 is CASSPDRGRSYTF. Here the CDR3 DNA reads TGTGCCAGCAGCCCGGACAGGGGGAGGTCGTACACCTTC. The chain couples TRBV5-6 to TRBJ1-2; 10 bases agree with TRBD1. V was clipped by 4 bases and J by 11 bases; unmatched bases: 8. This CDR3 is built from 13 residues. Looked up from germline, CDR1 is SGHDT and CDR2 is YYEEEE.

The DNA of the CDR3 is TGTGCCAGCAGCCCTGGGACAGAAGCAACTAATGAAAAACTGTTTTTT. Translating it yields CASSPGTEATNEKLFF. The gene calls are TRBV5-8 and TRBJ1-4; TRBD1 agrees at 7 bases. Germline V gene data show CDR1 as SGHTS and CDR2 as YDEGEE. This CDR3 is built from 16 residues. V lost 4 bases, J lost 0 bases, and 6 bases stayed unmatched.

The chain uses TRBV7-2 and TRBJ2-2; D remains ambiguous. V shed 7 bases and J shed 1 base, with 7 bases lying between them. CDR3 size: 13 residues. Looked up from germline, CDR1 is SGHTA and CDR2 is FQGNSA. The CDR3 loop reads CASTLQNTGELFF. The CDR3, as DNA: TGTGCCAGCACCCTACAGAACACCGGGGAGCTGTTTTTT. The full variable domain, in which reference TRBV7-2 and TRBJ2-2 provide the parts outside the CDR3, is GAGVSQSPSNKVTEKGKDVELRCDPISGHTALYWYRQSLGQGLEFLIYFQGNSAPDKSGLPSDRFSAERTGGSVSTLTIQRTQQEDSAVYLCASTLQNTGELFFGEGSRLTVL.

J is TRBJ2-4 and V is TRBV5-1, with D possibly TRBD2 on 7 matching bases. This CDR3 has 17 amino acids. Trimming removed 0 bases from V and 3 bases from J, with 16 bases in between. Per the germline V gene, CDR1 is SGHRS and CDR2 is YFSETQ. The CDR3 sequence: CASSLEYRGASKNIQYF. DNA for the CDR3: TGCGCCAGCAGCTTGGAGTACCGGGGGGCAAGCAAAAACATTCAGTACTTC.

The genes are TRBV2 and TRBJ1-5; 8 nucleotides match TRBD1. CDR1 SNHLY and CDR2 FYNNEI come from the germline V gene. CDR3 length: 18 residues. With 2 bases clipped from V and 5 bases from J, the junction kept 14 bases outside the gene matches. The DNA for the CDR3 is TGTGCCAGCAGTGAACTCTTCGCCAGGACAGGGTTCGATCAGCCCCAGCATTTT. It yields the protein CASSELFARTGFDQPQHF.

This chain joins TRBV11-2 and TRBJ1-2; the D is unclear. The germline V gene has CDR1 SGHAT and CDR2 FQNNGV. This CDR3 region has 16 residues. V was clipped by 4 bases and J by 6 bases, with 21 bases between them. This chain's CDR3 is CASSSPVRHGFDGYTF. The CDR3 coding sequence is TGTGCCAGCAGCTCACCCGTTCGACATGGGTTCGATGGCTACACCTTC.

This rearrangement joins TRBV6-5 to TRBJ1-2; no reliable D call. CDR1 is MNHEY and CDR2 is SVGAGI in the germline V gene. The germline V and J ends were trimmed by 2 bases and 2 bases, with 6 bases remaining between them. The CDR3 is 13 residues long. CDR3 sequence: CASSYGPNYGYTF. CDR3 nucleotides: TGTGCCAGCAGTTACGGCCCGAACTATGGCTACACCTTC.

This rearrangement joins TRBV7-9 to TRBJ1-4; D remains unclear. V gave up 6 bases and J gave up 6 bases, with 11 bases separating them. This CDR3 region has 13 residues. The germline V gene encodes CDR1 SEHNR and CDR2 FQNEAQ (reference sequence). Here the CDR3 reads CASRRVGDEKLFF. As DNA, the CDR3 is TGTGCCAGCAGGAGGGTCGGGGATGAAAAACTGTTTTTT.

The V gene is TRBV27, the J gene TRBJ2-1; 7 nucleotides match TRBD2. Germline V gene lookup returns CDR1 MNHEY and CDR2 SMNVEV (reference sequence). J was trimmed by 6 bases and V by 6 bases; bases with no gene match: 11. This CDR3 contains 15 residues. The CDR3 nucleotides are TGTGCCAGCAGGACCGGGACTATTTCCCTCAATGAGCAGTTCTTC. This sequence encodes CASRTGTISLNEQFF.

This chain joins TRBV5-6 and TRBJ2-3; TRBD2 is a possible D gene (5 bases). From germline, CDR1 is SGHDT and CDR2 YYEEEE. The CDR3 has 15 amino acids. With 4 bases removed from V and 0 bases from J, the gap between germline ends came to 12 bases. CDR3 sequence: CASSRLADSTDTQYF. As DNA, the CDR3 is TGTGCCAGCAGCCGCCTAGCAGACAGCACAGATACGCAGTATTTT.

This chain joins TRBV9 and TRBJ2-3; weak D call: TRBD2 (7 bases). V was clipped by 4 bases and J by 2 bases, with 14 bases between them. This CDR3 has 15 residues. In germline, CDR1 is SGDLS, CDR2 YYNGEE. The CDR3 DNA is TGTGCCAGCAGCTCGCACGGGGGGCCCACAGATACGCAGTATTTT. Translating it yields CASSSHGGPTDTQYF.

The CDR3: CAISESSGALAEQYF. The CDR3 bases are TGTGCCATCAGTGAGTCCTCTGGGGCATTGGCCGAGCAGTACTTC. This chain links TRBV10-3 with TRBJ2-7; D may be TRBD1 (5 bases). Germline loops: CDR1 ENHRY, CDR2 SYGVKD. Between the trimmed V and J ends, which lost 0 bases and 6 bases, there was a span of 15 bases. This CDR3 is 15 amino acids long.

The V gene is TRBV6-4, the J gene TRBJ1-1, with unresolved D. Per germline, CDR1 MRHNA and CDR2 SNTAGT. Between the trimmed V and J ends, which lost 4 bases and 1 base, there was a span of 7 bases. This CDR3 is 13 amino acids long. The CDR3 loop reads CASSAQKNTEAFF. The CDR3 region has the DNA TGTGCCAGCAGTGCACAGAAGAACACTGAAGCTTTCTTT.

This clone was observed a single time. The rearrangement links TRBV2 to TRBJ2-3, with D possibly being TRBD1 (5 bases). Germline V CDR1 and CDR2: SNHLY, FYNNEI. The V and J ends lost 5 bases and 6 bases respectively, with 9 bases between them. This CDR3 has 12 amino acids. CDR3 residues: CASSITGDTQYF. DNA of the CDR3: TGTGCCAGCAGTATAACAGGTGATACGCAGTATTTT.

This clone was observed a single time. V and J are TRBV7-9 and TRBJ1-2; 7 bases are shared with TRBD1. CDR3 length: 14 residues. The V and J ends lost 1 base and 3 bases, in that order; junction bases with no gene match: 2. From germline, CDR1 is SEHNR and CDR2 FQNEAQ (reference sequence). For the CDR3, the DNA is TGTGCCAGCAGCTTAGTTACAGGGGACTATGGCTACACCTTC. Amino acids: CASSLVTGDYGYTF.

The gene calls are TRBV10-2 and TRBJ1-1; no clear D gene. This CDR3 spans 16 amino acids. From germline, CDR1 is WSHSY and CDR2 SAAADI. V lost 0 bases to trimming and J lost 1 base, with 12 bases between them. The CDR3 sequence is CASSESVQTQNTEAFF. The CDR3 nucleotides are TGCGCCAGCAGTGAGTCTGTCCAGACTCAGAACACTGAAGCTTTCTTT.

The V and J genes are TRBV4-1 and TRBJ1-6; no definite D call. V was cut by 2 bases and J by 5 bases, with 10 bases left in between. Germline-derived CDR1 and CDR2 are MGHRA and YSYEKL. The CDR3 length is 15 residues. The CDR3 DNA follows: TGCGCCAGCAGCCAATTTCACCGAGATAATTCACCCCTCCACTTT. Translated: CASSQFHRDNSPLHF.

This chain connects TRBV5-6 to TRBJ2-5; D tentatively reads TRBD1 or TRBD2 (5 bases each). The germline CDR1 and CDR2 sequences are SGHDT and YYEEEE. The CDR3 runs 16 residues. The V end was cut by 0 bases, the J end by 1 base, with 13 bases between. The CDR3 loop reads CASSLGGTAIQETQYF. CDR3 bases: TGTGCCAGCAGCTTGGGGGGGACGGCTATCCAAGAGACCCAGTACTTC.